The entry that follows covers one TCR beta chain sequence. This sample was taken from a study of esophageal squamous cell carcinoma under preoperative chemotherapy. V lost 5 bases to trimming and J lost 10 bases; unmatched junction nucleotides: 11. CDR3 size: 16 residues. Each CDR3 protein gets one entry after TCRdb re-called the PCR reads with MiXCR. The sample lists about 9,300 distinct CDR3 sequences, around 48% seen once, with more than 13% in the top ten. As to time point: after preoperative PTX-NDP chemotherapy. The chain combines TRBV12-3 or TRBV12-4 with TRBJ2-1; 13 positions match TRBD2. Specimen collection occurred from a patient given preoperative chemotherapy. The sequence was collected from a human donor with esophageal squamous cell carcinoma. The donor label of this sample is uncertain. CDR3 protein: CASSPTTSGRLYEQFF. The DNA of the CDR3 is TGTGCCAGCAGTCCCACGACTAGCGGGAGGTTATACGAGCAGTTCTTC.